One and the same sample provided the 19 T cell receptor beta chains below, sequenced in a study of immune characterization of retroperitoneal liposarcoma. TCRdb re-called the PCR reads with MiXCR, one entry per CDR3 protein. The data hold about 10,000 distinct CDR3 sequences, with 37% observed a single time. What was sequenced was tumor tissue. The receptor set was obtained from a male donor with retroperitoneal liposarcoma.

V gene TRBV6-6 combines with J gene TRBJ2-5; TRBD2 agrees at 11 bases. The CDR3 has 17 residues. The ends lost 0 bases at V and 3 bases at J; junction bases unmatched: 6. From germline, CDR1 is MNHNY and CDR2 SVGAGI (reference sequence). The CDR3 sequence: CASSYSSGRGNEETQYF. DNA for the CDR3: TGTGCCAGCAGTTACTCTAGCGGGAGGGGAAACGAAGAGACCCAGTACTTC.

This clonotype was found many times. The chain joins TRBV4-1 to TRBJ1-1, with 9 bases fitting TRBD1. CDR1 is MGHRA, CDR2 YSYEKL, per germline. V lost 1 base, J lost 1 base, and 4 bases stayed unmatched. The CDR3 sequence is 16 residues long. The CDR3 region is CASSQGTGGRNTEAFF. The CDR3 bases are TGCGCCAGCAGCCAAGGTACAGGGGGCAGGAACACTGAAGCTTTCTTT.

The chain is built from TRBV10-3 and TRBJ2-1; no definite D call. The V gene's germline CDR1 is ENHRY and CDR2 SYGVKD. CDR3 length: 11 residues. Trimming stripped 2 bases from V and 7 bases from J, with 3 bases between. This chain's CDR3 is CAISEGNEQFF. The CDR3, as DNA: TGTGCCATCAGTGAGGGGAATGAGCAGTTCTTC.

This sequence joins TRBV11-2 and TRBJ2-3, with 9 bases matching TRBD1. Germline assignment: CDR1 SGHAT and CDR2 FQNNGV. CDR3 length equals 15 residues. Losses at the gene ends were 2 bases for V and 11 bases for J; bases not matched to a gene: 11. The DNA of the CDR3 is TGTGCCAGCAGCTTAAGTGGGACAGGGAGCTACGAGCAGTATTTT. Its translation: CASSLSGTGSYEQYF. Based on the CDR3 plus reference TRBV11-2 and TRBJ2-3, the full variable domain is EAGVAQSPRYKIIEKRQSVAFWCNPISGHATLYWYQQILGQGPKLLIQFQNNGVVDDSQLPKDRFSAERLKGVDSTLKIQPAKLEDSAVYLCASSLSGTGSYEQYFGPGTRLTVL.

CDR3 sequence: CASSARPDTEAFF. CDR3 nucleotide sequence: TGTGCCAGCAGCGCCCGGCCTGACACTGAAGCTTTCTTT. V usage is TRBV7-6 and J usage is TRBJ1-1; no clear D. This CDR3 comprises 13 residues. Germline assignment: CDR1 SGHVS and CDR2 FNYEAQ. V lost 5 bases, J lost 3 bases, and 10 bases lay in between. Using reference TRBV7-6 and TRBJ1-1 for the parts outside the CDR3, the full variable domain is GAGVSQSPRYKVTKRGQDVALRCDPISGHVSLYWYRQALGQGPEFLTYFNYEAQQDKSGLPNDRFSAERPEGSISTLTIQRTEQRDSAMYRCASSARPDTEAFFGQGTRLTVV.

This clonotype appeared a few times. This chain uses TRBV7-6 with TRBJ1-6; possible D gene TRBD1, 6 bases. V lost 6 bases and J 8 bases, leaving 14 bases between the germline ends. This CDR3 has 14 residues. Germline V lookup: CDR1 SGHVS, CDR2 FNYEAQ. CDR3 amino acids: CASRPQGGDSPLHF. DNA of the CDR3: TGTGCCAGCAGACCACAGGGAGGGGATTCACCCCTCCACTTT.

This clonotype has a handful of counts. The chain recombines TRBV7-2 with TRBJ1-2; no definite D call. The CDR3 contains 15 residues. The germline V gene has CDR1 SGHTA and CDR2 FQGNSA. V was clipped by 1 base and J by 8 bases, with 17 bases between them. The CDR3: CASSLETEGLRGYTF. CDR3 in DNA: TGTGCCAGCAGCTTAGAGACGGAAGGGCTTCGCGGCTACACCTTC.

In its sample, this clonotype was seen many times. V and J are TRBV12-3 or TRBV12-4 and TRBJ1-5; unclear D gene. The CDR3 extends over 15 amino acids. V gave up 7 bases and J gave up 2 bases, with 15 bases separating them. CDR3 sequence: CASNPSEDGNQPQHF. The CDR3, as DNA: TGTGCCAGCAACCCGTCCGAGGACGGCAATCAGCCCCAGCATTTT.

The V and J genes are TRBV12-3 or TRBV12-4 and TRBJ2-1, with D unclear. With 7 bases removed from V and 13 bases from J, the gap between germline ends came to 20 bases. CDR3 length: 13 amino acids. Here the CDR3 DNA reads TGTGCCAGCACCTCCTCCTCTCAAGAGACCCAGTTCTTC. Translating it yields CASTSSSQETQFF.

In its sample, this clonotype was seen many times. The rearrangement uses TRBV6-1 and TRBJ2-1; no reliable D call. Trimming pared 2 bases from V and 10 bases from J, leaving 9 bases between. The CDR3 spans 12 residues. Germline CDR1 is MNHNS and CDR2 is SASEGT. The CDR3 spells CASSELVSEQFF. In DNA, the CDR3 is TGTGCCAGCAGTGAATTGGTGAGCGAGCAGTTCTTC.

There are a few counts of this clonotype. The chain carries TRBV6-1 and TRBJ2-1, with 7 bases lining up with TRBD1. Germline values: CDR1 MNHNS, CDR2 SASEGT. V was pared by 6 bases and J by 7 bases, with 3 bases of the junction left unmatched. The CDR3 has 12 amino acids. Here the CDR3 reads CASSMTGNEQFF. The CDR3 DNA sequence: TGTGCCAGCAGCATGACAGGGAATGAGCAGTTCTTC.

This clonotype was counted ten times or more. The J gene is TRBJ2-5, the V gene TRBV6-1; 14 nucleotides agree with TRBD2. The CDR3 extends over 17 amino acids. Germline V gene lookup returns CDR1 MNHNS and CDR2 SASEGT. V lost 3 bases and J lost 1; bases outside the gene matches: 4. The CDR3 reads CASSEETSGGVQETQYF. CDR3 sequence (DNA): TGTGCCAGCAGTGAGGAGACTAGCGGGGGGGTCCAAGAGACCCAGTACTTC.

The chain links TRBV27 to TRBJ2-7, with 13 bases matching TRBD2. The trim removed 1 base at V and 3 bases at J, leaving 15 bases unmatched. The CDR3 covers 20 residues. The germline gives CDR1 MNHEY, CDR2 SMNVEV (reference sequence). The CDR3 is CASSLWFQATSGRAGYEQYF. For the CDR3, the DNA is TGTGCCAGCAGTTTATGGTTCCAGGCTACTAGCGGGAGGGCCGGCTACGAGCAGTACTTC.

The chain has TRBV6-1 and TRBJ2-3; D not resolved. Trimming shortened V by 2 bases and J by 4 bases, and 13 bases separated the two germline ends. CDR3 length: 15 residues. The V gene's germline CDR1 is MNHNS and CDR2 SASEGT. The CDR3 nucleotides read TGTGCCAGCAGTGAATTGGTCTTAATGGCAGATACGCAGTATTTT. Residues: CASSELVLMADTQYF.

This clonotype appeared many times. The CDR3 is CASSYAGIMNTEAFF. CDR3 coding DNA: TGTGCCAGCAGTTACGCAGGGATCATGAACACTGAAGCTTTCTTT. The chain employs TRBV6-6 and TRBJ1-1; D possibly corresponds to TRBD1 (5 bases). The V gene lost 2 bases and the J gene lost 0 bases, with 10 bases spanning the gap. The V gene's germline CDR1 is MNHNY and CDR2 SVGAGI (reference sequence). The CDR3 extends over 15 amino acids.

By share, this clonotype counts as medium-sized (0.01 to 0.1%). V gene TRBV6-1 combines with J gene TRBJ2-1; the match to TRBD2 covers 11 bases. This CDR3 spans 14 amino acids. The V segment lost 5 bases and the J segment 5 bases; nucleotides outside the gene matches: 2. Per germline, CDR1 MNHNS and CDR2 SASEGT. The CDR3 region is CASSRLAGNNEQFF. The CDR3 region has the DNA TGTGCCAGCAGTAGACTAGCGGGGAACAATGAGCAGTTCTTC.

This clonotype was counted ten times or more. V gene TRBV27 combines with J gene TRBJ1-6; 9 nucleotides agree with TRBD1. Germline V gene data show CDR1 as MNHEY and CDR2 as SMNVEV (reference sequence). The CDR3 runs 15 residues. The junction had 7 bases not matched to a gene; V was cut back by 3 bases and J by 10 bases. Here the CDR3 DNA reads TGTGCCAGCAGTTTCCGGACAGGGGAGCGGTCACCCCTCCACTTT. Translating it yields CASSFRTGERSPLHF.

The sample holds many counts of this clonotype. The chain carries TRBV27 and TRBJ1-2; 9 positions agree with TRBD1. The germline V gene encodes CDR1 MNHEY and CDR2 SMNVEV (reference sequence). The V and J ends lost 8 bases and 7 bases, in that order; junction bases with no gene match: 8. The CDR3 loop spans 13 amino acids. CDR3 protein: CASRNTGGSGYTF. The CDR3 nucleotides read TGTGCCAGCCGAAATACAGGGGGCTCTGGCTACACCTTC.

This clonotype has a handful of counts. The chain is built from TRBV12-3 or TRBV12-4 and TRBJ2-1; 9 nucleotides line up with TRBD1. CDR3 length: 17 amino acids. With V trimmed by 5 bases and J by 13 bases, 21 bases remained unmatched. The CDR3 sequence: CASSPRGTGLAKNIQFF. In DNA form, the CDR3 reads TGTGCCAGCAGTCCCCGGGGGACAGGGTTAGCCAAAAACATTCAGTTCTTC.